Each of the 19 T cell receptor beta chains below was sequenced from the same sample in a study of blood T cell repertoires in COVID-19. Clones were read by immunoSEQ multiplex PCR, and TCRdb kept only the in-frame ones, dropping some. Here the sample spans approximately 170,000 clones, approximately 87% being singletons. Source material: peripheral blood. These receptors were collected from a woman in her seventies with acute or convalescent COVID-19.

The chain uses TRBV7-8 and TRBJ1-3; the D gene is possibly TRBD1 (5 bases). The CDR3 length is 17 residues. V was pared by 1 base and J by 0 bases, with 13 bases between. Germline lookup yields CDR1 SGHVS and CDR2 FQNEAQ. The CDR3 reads CASSLGTSPISGNTIYF. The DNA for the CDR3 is TGTGCCAGCAGCTTAGGGACATCCCCCATCTCTGGAAACACCATATATTTT. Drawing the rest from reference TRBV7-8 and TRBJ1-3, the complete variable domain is GAGVSQSPRYKVAKRGQDVALRCDPISGHVSLFWYQQALGQGPEFLTYFQNEAQLDKSGLPSDRFFAERPEGSVSTLKIQRTQQEDSAVYLCASSLGTSPISGNTIYFGEGSWLTVV.

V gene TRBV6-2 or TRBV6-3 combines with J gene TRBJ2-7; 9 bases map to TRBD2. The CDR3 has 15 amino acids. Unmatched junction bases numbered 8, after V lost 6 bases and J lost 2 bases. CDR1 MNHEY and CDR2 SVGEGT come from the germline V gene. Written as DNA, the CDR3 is TGTGCCAGCAGCCAAATAGCGGGGGCCCCCTACGAGCAGTACTTC. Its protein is CASSQIAGAPYEQYF.

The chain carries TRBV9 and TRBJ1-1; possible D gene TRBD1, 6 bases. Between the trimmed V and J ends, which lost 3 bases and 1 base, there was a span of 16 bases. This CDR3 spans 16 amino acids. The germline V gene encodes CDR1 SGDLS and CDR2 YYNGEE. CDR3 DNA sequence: TGTGCCAGCAGCGCCCGGGGCGACAGGACGAACACTGAAGCTTTCTTT. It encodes CASSARGDRTNTEAFF.

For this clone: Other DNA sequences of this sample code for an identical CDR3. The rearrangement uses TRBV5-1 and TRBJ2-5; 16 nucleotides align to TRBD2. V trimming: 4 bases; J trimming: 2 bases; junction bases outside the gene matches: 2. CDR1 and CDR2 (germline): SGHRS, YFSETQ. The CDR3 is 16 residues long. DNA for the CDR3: TGCGCCAGCAGCCTGGGACTAGCGGGGGGGCAAGAGACCCAGTACTTC. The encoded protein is CASSLGLAGGQETQYF.

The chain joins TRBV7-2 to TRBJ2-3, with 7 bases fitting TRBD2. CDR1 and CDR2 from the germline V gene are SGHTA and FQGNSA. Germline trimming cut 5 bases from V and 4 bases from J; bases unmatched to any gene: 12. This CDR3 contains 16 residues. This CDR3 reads CASSPRGLGGADTQYF. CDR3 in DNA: TGTGCCAGCAGCCCCCGAGGACTAGGCGGCGCAGATACGCAGTATTTT. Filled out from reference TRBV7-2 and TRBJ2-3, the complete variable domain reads GAGVSQSPSNKVTEKGKDVELRCDPISGHTALYWYRQSLGQGLEFLIYFQGNSAPDKSGLPSDRFSAERTGGSVSTLTIQRTQQEDSAVYLCASSPRGLGGADTQYFGPGTRLTVL.

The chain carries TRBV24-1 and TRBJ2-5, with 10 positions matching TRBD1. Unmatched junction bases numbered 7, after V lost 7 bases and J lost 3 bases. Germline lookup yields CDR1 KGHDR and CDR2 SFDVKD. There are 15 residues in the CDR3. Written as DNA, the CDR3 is TGTGCCACCAGAGACTCCGGGACAGGGGAAGAGACCCAGTACTTC. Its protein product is CATRDSGTGEETQYF.

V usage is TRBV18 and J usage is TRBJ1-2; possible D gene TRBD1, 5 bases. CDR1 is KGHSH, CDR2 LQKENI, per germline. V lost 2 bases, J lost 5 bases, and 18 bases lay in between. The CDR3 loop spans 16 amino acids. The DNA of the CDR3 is TGTGCCAGCTCACCAATAACAGGATCCGGCGGATATGGCTACACCTTC. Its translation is CASSPITGSGGYGYTF.

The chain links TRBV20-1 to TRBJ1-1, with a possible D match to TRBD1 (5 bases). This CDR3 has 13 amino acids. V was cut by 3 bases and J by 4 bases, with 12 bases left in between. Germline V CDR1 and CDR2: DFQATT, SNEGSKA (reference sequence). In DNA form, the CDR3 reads TGCAGTGCTAGTAAGGGGCCGTCCACTGAAGCTTTCTTT. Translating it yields CSASKGPSTEAFF.

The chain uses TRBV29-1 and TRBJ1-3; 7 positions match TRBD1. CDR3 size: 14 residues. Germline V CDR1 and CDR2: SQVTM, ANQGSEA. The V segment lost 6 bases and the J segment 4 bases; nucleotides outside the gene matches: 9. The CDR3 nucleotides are TGCAGCGTGAGAAAGACAGGGTGGGGAAACACCATATATTTT. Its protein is CSVRKTGWGNTIYF.

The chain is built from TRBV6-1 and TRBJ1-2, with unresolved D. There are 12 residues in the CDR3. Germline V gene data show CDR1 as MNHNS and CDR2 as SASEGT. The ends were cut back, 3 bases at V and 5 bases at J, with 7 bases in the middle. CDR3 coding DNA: TGTGCCAGCAGTGAGACGGGTTATGGCTACACCTTC. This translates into CASSETGYGYTF.

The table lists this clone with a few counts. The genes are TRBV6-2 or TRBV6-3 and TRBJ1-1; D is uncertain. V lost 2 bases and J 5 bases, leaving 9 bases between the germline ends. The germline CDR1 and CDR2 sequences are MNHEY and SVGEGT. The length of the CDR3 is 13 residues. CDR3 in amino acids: CASSYNQRTEAFF. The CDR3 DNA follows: TGTGCCAGCAGTTACAACCAGCGAACTGAAGCTTTCTTT.

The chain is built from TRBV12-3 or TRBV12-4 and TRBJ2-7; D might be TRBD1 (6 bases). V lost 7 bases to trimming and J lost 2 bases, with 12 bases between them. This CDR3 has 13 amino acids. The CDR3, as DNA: TGTGCCAGCAAGAGGGGGTTTACCTACGAGCAGTACTTC. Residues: CASKRGFTYEQYF.

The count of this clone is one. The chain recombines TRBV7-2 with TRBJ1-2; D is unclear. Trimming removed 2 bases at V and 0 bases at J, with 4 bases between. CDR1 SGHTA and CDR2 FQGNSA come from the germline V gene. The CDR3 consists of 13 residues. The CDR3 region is CASSLTTNYGYTF. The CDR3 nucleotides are TGTGCCAGCAGCTTAACAACTAACTATGGCTACACCTTC.

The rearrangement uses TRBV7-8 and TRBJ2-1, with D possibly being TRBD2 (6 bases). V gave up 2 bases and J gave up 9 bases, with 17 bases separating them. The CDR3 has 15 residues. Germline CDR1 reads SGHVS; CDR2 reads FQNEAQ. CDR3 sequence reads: CASSLWEEGKSEQFF. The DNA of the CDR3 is TGTGCCAGCAGCTTATGGGAGGAAGGAAAGAGTGAGCAGTTCTTC.

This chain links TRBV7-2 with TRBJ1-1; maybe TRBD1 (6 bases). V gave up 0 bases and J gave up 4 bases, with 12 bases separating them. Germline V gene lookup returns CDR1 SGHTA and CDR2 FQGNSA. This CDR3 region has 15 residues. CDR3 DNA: TGTGCCAGCAGCTTAGCGCGGGGGCCGGGCACTGAAGCTTTCTTT. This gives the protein CASSLARGPGTEAFF.

Written as DNA, the CDR3 is TGTGCCAGCAGCGGAAGAGGTGCACGCGCTGGTGGCTACACCTTC. Translating gives CASSGRGARAGGYTF. The genes are TRBV7-2 and TRBJ1-2; D is undetermined. The germline CDR1 and CDR2 sequences are SGHTA and FQGNSA. This CDR3 has 15 amino acids. V lost 5 bases, J lost 7 bases, and 20 bases lay in between.

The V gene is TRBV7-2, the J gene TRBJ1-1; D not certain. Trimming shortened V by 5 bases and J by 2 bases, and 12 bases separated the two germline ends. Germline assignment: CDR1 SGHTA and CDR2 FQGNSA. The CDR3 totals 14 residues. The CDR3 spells CASSAREFNTEAFF. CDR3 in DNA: TGTGCCAGCAGCGCGAGGGAGTTTAACACTGAAGCTTTCTTT.

CDR3 coding DNA: TGTGCCAGCAGCTTGGGGTTGATGGCGGGGTCCGGAAACACCATATATTTT. Translating it yields CASSLGLMAGSGNTIYF. V usage is TRBV5-5 and J usage is TRBJ1-3; unclear D gene. The V gene's germline CDR1 is SGHKS and CDR2 YYEKEE (reference sequence). CDR3 length: 17 amino acids. V was cut by 0 bases and J by 4 bases, with 17 bases left in between.

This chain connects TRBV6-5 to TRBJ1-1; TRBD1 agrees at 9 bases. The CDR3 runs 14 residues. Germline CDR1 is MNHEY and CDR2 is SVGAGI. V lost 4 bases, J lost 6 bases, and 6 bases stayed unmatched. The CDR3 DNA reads TGTGCCAGCAGTTTTACAGGGGGCGTCGCTGAAGCTTTCTTT. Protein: CASSFTGGVAEAFF.